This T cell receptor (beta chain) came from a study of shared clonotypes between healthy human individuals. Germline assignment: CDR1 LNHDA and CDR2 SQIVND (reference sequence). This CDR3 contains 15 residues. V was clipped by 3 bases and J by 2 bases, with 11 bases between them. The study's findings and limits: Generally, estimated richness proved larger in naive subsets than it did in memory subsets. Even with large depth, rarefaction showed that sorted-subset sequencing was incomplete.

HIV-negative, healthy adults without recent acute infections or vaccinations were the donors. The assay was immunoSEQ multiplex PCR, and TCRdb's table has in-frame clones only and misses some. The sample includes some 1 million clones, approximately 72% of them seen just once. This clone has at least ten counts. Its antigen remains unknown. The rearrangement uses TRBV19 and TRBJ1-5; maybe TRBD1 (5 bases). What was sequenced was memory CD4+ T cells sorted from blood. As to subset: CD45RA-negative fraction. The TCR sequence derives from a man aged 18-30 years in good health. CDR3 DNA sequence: TGTGCCAGTAGTATCGAGGGGCGTCGCAATCAGCCCCAGCATTTT. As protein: CASSIEGRRNQPQHF.